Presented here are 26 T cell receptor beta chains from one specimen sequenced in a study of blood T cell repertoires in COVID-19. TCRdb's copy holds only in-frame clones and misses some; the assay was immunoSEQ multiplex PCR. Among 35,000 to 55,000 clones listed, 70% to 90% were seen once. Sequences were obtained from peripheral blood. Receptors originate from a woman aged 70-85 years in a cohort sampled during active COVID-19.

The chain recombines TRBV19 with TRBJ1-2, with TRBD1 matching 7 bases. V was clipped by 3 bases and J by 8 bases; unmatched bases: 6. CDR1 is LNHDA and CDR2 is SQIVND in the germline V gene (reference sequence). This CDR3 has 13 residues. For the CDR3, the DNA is TGTGCCAGTAGTATCCCGGGACAGAGAGGCTACACCTTC. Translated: CASSIPGQRGYTF.

The CDR3 is CASSVGLAGAYGETQYF. The CDR3 bases are TGTGCCAGCAGCGTAGGACTAGCGGGAGCGTATGGAGAGACCCAGTACTTC. This sequence joins TRBV9 and TRBJ2-5; 12 bases map to TRBD2. Germline CDR1 reads SGDLS; CDR2 reads YYNGEE. The length of the CDR3 is 17 residues. The trim removed 0 bases at V and 4 bases at J, leaving 7 bases unmatched.

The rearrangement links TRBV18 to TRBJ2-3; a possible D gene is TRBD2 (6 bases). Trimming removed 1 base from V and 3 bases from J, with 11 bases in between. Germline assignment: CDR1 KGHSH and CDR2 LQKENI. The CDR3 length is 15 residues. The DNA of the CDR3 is TGTGCCAGCTCACCACGAATAGCGGAAACAGATACGCAGTATTTT. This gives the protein CASSPRIAETDTQYF.

CDR3 sequence: CASSATGWEQYF. The CDR3 bases are TGTGCCAGCAGCGCGACCGGGTGGGAGCAGTACTTC. V usage is TRBV2 and J usage is TRBJ2-7; D is unresolved. The CDR3 totals 12 residues. Germline-derived CDR1 and CDR2 are SNHLY and FYNNEI. V lost 6 bases and J lost 7, with 13 bases in between. Looking up the rest from reference TRBV2 and TRBJ2-7 gives the full variable domain: EPEVTQTPSHQVTQMGQEVILRCVPISNHLYFYWYRQILGQKVEFLVSFYNNEISEKSEIFDDQFSVERPDGSNFTLKIRSTKLEDSAMYFCASSATGWEQYFGPGTRLTVT.

In DNA form, the CDR3 reads TGTGCCAGCAGGACCTCGCTACAGAGAAAAAATGAGCAGTTCTTC. It specifies CASRTSLQRKNEQFF. The chain uses TRBV6-6 and TRBJ2-1, with no clear D. The CDR3 contains 15 residues. The ends were cut back, 6 bases at V and 7 bases at J, with 19 bases in the middle. Germline lookup yields CDR1 MNHNY and CDR2 SVGAGI (reference sequence).

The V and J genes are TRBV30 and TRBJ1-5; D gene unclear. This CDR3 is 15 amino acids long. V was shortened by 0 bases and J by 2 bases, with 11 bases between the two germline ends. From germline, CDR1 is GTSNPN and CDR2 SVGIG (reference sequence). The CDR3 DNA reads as TGTGCCTGGAGTGTAACCGGAGATGGCAATCAGCCCCAGCATTTT. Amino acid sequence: CAWSVTGDGNQPQHF.

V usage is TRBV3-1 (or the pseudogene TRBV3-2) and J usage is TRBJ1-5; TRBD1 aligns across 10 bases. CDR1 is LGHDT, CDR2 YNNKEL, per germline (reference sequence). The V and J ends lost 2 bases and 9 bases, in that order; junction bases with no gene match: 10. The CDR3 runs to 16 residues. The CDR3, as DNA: TGTGCCAGCAGCCAATCTATGGGACAGGGGTTTGGGCCCCAGCATTTT. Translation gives CASSQSMGQGFGPQHF.

The CDR3: CASSFLGAEAFF. The CDR3 nucleotides read TGTGCCAGCAGCTTCCTTGGGGCCGAAGCTTTCTTT. The rearrangement uses TRBV13 and TRBJ1-1; D possibly corresponds to TRBD1 (5 bases). The CDR3 length is 12 residues. V lost 3 bases to trimming and J lost 8 bases, with 10 bases between them. Germline V gene lookup returns CDR1 PRHDT and CDR2 FYEKMQ (reference sequence).

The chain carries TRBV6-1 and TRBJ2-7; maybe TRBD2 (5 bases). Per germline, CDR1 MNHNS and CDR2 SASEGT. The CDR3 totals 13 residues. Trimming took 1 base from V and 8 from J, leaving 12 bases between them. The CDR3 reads CASSEVTGSKQYF. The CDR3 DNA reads TGTGCCAGCAGTGAAGTGACGGGGAGTAAGCAGTACTTC.

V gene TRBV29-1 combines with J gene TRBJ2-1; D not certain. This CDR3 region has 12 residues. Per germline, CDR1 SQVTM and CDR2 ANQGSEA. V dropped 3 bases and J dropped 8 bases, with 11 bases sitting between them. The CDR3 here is CSVDGVSHEQFF. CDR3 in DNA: TGCAGCGTTGACGGAGTAAGTCATGAGCAGTTCTTC.

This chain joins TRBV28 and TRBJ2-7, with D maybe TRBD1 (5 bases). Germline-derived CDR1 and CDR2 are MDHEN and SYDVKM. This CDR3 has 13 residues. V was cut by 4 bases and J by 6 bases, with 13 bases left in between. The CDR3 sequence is CASSSPQGFEQYF. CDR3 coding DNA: TGTGCCAGCAGTTCCCCTCAGGGTTTCGAGCAGTACTTC.

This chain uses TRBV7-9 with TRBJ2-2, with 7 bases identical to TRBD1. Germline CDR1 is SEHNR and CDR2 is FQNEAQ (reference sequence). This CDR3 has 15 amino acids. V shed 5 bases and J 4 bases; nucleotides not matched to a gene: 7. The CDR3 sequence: CASSPTGLRTGELFF. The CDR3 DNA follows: TGTGCCAGCAGCCCGACAGGGTTGCGCACCGGGGAGCTGTTTTTT.

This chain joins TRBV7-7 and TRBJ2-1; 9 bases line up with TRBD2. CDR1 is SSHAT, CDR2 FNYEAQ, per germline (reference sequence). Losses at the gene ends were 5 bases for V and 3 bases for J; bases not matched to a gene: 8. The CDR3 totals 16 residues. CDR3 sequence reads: CASSPGASGIYNEQFF. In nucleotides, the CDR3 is TGTGCCAGCAGCCCTGGGGCTAGCGGGATCTACAATGAGCAGTTCTTC.

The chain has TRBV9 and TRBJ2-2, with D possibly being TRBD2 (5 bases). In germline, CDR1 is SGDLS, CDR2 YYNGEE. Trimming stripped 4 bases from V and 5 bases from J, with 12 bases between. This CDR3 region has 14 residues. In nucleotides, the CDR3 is TGTGCCAGCAGCCCAGGACTTGAAACCGGGGAGCTGTTTTTT. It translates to CASSPGLETGELFF.

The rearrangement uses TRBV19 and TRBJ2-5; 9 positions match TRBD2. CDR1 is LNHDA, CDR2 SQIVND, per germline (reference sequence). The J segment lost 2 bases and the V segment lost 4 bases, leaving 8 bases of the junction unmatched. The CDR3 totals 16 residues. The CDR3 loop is CASSTRLADEQETQYF. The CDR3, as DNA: TGTGCCAGTAGTACTCGACTAGCGGATGAGCAAGAGACCCAGTACTTC.

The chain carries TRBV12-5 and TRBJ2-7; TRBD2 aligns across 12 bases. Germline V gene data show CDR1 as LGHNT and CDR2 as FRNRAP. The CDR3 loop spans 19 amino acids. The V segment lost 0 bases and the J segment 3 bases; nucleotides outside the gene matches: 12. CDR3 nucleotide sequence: TGTGCTAGTGGTTTGGTACCAGGGGGACTAGCGGGCATTATCTACGAGCAGTACTTC. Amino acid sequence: CASGLVPGGLAGIIYEQYF.

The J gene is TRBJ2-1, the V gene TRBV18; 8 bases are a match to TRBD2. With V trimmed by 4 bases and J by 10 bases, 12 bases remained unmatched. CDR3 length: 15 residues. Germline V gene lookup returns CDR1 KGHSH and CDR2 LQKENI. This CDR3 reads CASSQDQREWEEQFF. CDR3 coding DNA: TGTGCCAGCTCACAGGACCAGCGGGAGTGGGAAGAGCAGTTCTTC.

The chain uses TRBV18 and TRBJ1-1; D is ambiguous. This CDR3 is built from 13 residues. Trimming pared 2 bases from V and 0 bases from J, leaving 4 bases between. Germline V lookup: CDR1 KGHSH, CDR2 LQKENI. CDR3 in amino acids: CASSPNMNTEAFF. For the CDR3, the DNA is TGTGCCAGCTCACCAAACATGAACACTGAAGCTTTCTTT.

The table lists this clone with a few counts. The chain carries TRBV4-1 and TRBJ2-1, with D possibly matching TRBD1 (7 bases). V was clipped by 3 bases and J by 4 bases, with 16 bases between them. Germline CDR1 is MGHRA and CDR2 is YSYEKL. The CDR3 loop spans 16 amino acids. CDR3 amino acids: CASSHPWGDSYNEQFF. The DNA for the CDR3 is TGCGCCAGCAGCCACCCCTGGGGGGACAGTTACAATGAGCAGTTCTTC.

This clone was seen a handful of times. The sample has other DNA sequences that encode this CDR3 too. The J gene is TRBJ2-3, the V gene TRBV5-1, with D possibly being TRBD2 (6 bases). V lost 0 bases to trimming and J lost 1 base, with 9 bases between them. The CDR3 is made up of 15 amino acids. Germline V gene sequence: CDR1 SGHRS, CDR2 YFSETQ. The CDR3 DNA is TGCGCCAGCAGCTTGGCCGGGAGCGGCACAGATACGCAGTATTTT. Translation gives CASSLAGSGTDTQYF.

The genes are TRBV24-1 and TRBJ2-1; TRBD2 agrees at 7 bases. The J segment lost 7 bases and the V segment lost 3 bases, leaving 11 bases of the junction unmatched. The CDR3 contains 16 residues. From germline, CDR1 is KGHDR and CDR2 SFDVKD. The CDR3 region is CATSDKGGRGSNEQFF. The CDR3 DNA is TGTGCCACCAGTGATAAGGGCGGGAGAGGATCGAATGAGCAGTTCTTC.

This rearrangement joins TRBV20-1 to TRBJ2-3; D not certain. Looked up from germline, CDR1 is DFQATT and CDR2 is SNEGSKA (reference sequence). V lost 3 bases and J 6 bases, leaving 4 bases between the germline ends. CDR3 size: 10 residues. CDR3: CSARRDTQYF. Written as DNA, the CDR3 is TGCAGTGCTAGGCGGGATACGCAGTATTTT.

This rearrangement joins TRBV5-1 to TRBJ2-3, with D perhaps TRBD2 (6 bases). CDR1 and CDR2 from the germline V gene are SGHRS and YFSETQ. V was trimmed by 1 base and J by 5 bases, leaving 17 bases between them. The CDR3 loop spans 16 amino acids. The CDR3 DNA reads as TGCGCCAGCAGCTTGATGGGCGCGGGACGGTTAGATACGCAGTATTTT. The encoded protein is CASSLMGAGRLDTQYF.

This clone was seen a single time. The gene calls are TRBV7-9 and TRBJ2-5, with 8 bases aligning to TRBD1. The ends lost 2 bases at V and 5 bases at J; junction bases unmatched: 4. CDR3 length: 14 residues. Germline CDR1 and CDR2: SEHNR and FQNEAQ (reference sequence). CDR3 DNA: TGTGCCAGCAGCTTAAAACAGGGGGGCGAGACCCAGTACTTC. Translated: CASSLKQGGETQYF.

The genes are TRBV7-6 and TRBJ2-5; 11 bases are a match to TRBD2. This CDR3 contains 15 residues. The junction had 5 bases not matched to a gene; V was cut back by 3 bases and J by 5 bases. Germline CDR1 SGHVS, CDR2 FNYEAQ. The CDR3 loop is CASSFGTSGTETQYF. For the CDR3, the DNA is TGTGCCAGCAGCTTCGGGACTAGCGGAACGGAGACCCAGTACTTC.

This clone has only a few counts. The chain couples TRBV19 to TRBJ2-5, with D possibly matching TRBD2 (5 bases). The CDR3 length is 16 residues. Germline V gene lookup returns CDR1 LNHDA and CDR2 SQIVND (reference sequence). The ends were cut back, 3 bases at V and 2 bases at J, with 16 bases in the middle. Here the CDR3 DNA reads TGTGCCAGTAGTATGCCCGCCTCGGGAAGGCAAGAGACCCAGTACTTC. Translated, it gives CASSMPASGRQETQYF.